A single sample is the source of the 30 T cell receptor beta chains below, sequenced in a study of blood T cells in healthy people across ages (dated by TCRdb to 2015 to 2017). The library was prepared using 5' RACE. The sequencer listed for this sample is Illumina HiSeq 2500. A second roughly 6 to 12 cycle PCR used a sample-barcoded 5' primer and a J-beta primer mix. TCRdb's own reprocessing of the public reads used fastp at Q25 and MiXCR and kept productive beta chains. Each entry is one CDR3 protein sequence, shown with its most common DNA and genes. Within this sample are fewer than 900,000 distinct CDR3 sequences, with 40% to 45% of them counted one time only. 20% to 25% of the sample is held by the ten biggest clonotypes. Sequenced sample: blood. These receptors all come from a woman aged 55 to 70 in good health.

The chain carries TRBV6-2 or TRBV6-3 and TRBJ1-2; D unclear. The germline V gene encodes CDR1 MNHEY and CDR2 SVGEGT. The V end was cut by 2 bases, the J end by 4 bases, with 11 bases between. The CDR3 contains 14 residues. CDR3: CASSYGLERYGYTF. For the CDR3, the DNA is TGTGCCAGCAGTTACGGCTTAGAGCGCTATGGCTACACCTTC.

The V and J genes are TRBV12-5 and TRBJ2-3; D gene ambiguous. This CDR3 comprises 13 residues. Germline CDR1 is LGHNT and CDR2 is FRNRAP. Trimming took 10 bases from V and 0 from J, leaving 11 bases between them. The CDR3 region has the DNA TGTGCTACTGCGCGAGGAAGCACAGATACGCAGTATTTT. This gives the protein CATARGSTDTQYF.

On this clonotype: A clone one base away is much larger, so this may be a read error. This chain connects TRBV29-1 to TRBJ2-5, with a possible D match to TRBD2 (5 bases). Germline V lookup: CDR1 SQVTM, CDR2 ANQGSEA. Trimming pared 1 base from V and 11 bases from J, leaving 20 bases between. The CDR3 is 14 residues long. The CDR3 nucleotides read TGCAGCGTTGAAGCGGCGACCTCAGTCGGGAAGCAGTACTTC. It translates to CSVEAATSVGKQYF.

The chain joins TRBV5-1 to TRBJ2-1; weak D call: TRBD2 (6 bases). The CDR3 runs to 15 residues. The germline V and J ends were trimmed by 1 base and 6 bases, with 14 bases remaining between them. Looked up from germline, CDR1 is SGHRS and CDR2 is YFSETQ. CDR3 residues: CASSLLSGAINEQFF. CDR3 bases: TGCGCCAGCAGCTTGTTGTCGGGAGCTATCAATGAGCAGTTCTTC.

The chain links TRBV20-1 to TRBJ2-7; 8 bases fit TRBD1. CDR1 and CDR2 (germline): DFQATT, SNEGSKA (reference sequence). V gave up 6 bases and J gave up 3 bases; unmatched junction bases: 10. The CDR3 consists of 14 residues. The CDR3: CSAVPGQAHYEQYF. The CDR3 bases are TGCAGTGCCGTACCGGGACAGGCCCACTACGAGCAGTACTTC.

V is TRBV12-5 and J is TRBJ2-3; 12 bases agree with TRBD2. J lost 6 bases, V lost 6 bases, and 7 bases had no gene match. The CDR3 spans 15 residues. Germline V lookup: CDR1 LGHNT, CDR2 FRNRAP. The CDR3 DNA follows: TGTGCTAGTGGCCCGACTAGCGGGAGATCGGATACGCAGTATTTT. It is translated as CASGPTSGRSDTQYF.

The chain joins TRBV30 to TRBJ2-1; no reliable D call. The CDR3 totals 15 residues. Germline CDR1 reads GTSNPN; CDR2 reads SVGIG (reference sequence). Trimming removed 5 bases from V and 0 bases from J, with 14 bases in between. CDR3 region: CAWGPNFLSYNEQFF. In DNA, the CDR3 is TGTGCCTGGGGCCCGAATTTTCTCTCCTACAATGAGCAGTTCTTC.

This clonotype was seen only a few times. The V call is TRBV5-1, the J call TRBJ1-1; D possibly corresponds to TRBD1 (5 bases). Germline CDR1 is SGHRS and CDR2 is YFSETQ. V lost 1 base to trimming and J lost 6 bases, with 10 bases between them. The CDR3 runs to 13 residues. DNA of the CDR3: TGCGCCAGCAGCTTGACGGGGACGGCTGAAGCTTTCTTT. It yields the protein CASSLTGTAEAFF.

CDR3 protein: CASRSGTSGIGGGETQYF. The CDR3 nucleotides are TGTGCCAGCAGGTCCGGGACTAGCGGGATTGGCGGTGGAGAGACCCAGTACTTC. The J gene is TRBJ2-5, the V gene TRBV28; TRBD2 matches at 13 bases. The V gene's germline CDR1 is MDHEN and CDR2 SYDVKM. V dropped 6 bases and J dropped 4; count of bases not matched to a gene: 14. CDR3 length: 18 amino acids.

This clonotype was seen only a few times. The V call is TRBV7-9, the J call TRBJ1-1; D remains ambiguous. The CDR3 is made up of 13 amino acids. The V and J ends lost 5 bases and 4 bases respectively, with 11 bases between them. CDR1 is SEHNR, CDR2 FQNEAQ, per germline (reference sequence). The CDR3 DNA reads as TGTGCCAGCAGCCCCGGGCAGTTCACTGAAGCTTTCTTT. This gives the protein CASSPGQFTEAFF.

V gene TRBV7-2 combines with J gene TRBJ1-2; 9 nucleotides line up with TRBD1. The V gene end was trimmed by 5 bases and the J gene end by 3 bases; junction bases not matched to a gene: 7. The CDR3 contains 15 residues. Germline lookup yields CDR1 SGHTA and CDR2 FQGNSA. The CDR3 DNA reads as TGTGCCAGCAGCCCAGCACAGGGGGCGGACTATGGCTACACCTTC. It encodes CASSPAQGADYGYTF.

In this sample, this clonotype turned up many times. The chain recombines TRBV4-1 with TRBJ1-2; possible D gene TRBD1, 5 bases. Germline CDR1 reads MGHRA; CDR2 reads YSYEKL. The CDR3 has 13 residues. Trimming took off 0 bases at V and 9 bases at J, with 11 bases between the two ends. CDR3 nucleotide sequence: TGCGCCAGCAGCCAAGAAAGGGGTCTAAGCTACACCTTC. Residues: CASSQERGLSYTF.

This clonotype was recorded at least ten times. This chain links TRBV4-2 with TRBJ1-2; no clear D. V lost 2 bases and J 1 base, leaving 17 bases between the germline ends. The CDR3 totals 17 residues. Per germline, CDR1 LGHNA and CDR2 YNFKEQ. The CDR3 region has the DNA TGTGCCAGCAGCCAACGGGTTGACGAGATTGATAACTATGGCTACACCTTC. Translated: CASSQRVDEIDNYGYTF.

This clonotype was seen only once. The V gene is TRBV12-5, the J gene TRBJ2-7; D possibly matches TRBD1 or TRBD2 (7 bases each). CDR3 length equals 15 residues. Germline V gives CDR1 LGHNT, CDR2 FRNRAP. Trimming took off 4 bases at V and 2 bases at J, with 15 bases between the two ends. The CDR3 DNA reads as TGTGCTAGTGGTTCGGCAGGGGGGGACCCCTACGAGCAGTACTTC. It is translated as CASGSAGGDPYEQYF. The full variable domain, rest sourced from reference TRBV12-5 and TRBJ2-7, is DARVTQTPRHKVTEMGQEVTMRCQPILGHNTVFWYRQTMMQGLELLAYFRNRAPLDDSGMPKDRFSAEMPDATLATLKIQPSEPRDSAVYFCASGSAGGDPYEQYFGPGTRLTVT.

The rearrangement links TRBV14 to TRBJ2-2; D is undetermined. The CDR3 spans 14 residues. Trimming cost V 3 bases and J 1 base, with 6 bases left between them. CDR1 and CDR2 (germline): SGHDN, FVKESK. CDR3 residues: CASSHEENTGELFF. The CDR3 DNA reads TGTGCCAGCAGCCATGAGGAGAACACCGGGGAGCTGTTTTTT.

The chain joins TRBV11-2 to TRBJ2-1, with 9 bases aligning to TRBD2. Losses at the gene ends were 3 bases for V and 3 bases for J; bases not matched to a gene: 9. The CDR3 length is 17 residues. Germline V gives CDR1 SGHAT, CDR2 FQNNGV. The CDR3 protein is CASSFLLGLASYNEQFF. The CDR3 DNA follows: TGTGCCAGCAGCTTCTTATTGGGACTAGCTAGCTACAATGAGCAGTTCTTC.

J is TRBJ1-6 and V is TRBV7-9, with D possibly being TRBD1 (5 bases). This CDR3 comprises 16 residues. Germline V gene sequence: CDR1 SEHNR, CDR2 FQNEAQ (reference sequence). Trimming left V 1 base short and J 9 bases short, with 16 bases between. Here the CDR3 DNA reads TGTGCCAGCAGCTTAGATCGGGACTTAATTGGTTCACCCCTCCACTTT. Its translation: CASSLDRDLIGSPLHF.

In its sample, this clonotype was seen a few times. The chain recombines TRBV7-9 with TRBJ2-3; no reliable D call. Germline lookup yields CDR1 SEHNR and CDR2 FQNEAQ (reference sequence). V shed 4 bases and J shed 5 bases, with 13 bases lying between them. The CDR3 contains 14 residues. Here the CDR3 DNA reads TGTGCCAGCAGCTCCGAGCTACTGATAGATACGCAGTATTTT. Protein sequence: CASSSELLIDTQYF.

At least ten counts were recorded for this clonotype. This chain connects TRBV10-3 to TRBJ1-2, with no clear D. The CDR3 consists of 11 residues. Germline lookup yields CDR1 ENHRY and CDR2 SYGVKD. V lost 10 bases and J lost 5, with 11 bases in between. CDR3 DNA: TGTGCCACCCACGAGGGTTATGGCTACACCTTC. Translated: CATHEGYGYTF.

The chain uses TRBV6-5 and TRBJ1-5; D is perhaps TRBD1 (5 bases). Germline V lookup: CDR1 MNHEY, CDR2 SVGAGI. The V end lost 5 bases, the J end lost 4 bases, and 15 bases lay between the germline ends. The CDR3 spans 15 residues. The CDR3 sequence: CASSTFRTQNQPQHF. In DNA form, the CDR3 reads TGTGCCAGCAGTACCTTCAGGACACAGAATCAGCCCCAGCATTTT.

The V gene is TRBV6-6, the J gene TRBJ1-1; the D gene is possibly TRBD1 (5 bases). This CDR3 has 14 residues. Germline CDR1 reads MNHNY; CDR2 reads SVGAGI (reference sequence). The V and J ends lost 2 bases and 1 base respectively, with 8 bases between them. CDR3 sequence reads: CASSYPQENTEAFF. The CDR3 DNA is TGTGCCAGCAGTTACCCACAGGAGAACACTGAAGCTTTCTTT.

CDR3 nucleotide sequence: TGCAGTGCGTCTATCCCCAGGGGCCAAAGGCAGAACACTGAAGCTTTCTTT. It specifies CSASIPRGQRQNTEAFF. This chain connects TRBV20-1 to TRBJ1-1; weak D call: TRBD1 (6 bases). CDR3 size: 17 residues. V was pared by 6 bases and J by 1 base, with 24 bases between. CDR1 is DFQATT, CDR2 SNEGSKA, per germline (reference sequence).

J is TRBJ2-7 and V is TRBV10-3, with D possibly matching TRBD2 (6 bases). V dropped 3 bases and J dropped 1 base, with 7 bases sitting between them. CDR1 and CDR2 (germline): ENHRY, SYGVKD. The CDR3 totals 13 residues. CDR3 region: CAISDGGSYEQYF. CDR3 DNA: TGTGCCATCAGTGACGGAGGGTCCTACGAGCAGTACTTC.

This chain connects TRBV30 to TRBJ2-3; D is unclear. The CDR3 totals 16 residues. Germline-derived CDR1 and CDR2 are GTSNPN and SVGIG (reference sequence). V gave up 0 bases and J gave up 1 base, with 14 bases separating them. This CDR3 reads CAWSVSNSPGTDTQYF. The CDR3 nucleotides read TGTGCCTGGAGTGTTTCGAATAGTCCTGGCACAGATACGCAGTATTTT.

This clonotype was counted once. This may stem from a read error, because a much larger clone lies one nucleotide away. This chain links TRBV5-1 with TRBJ2-7, with 10 bases aligning to TRBD2. The CDR3 consists of 14 residues. V shed 4 bases, J shed 3 bases, and the junction held 4 bases outside the gene matches. Germline assignment: CDR1 SGHRS and CDR2 YFSETQ. The chain's CDR3 is CASSVPSGSYEQYF. The DNA of the CDR3 is TGCGCCAGCAGCGTGCCTAGCGGGAGCTACGAGCAGTACTTC.

V and J are TRBV6-2 or TRBV6-3 and TRBJ2-1; TRBD2 matches at 13 bases. This CDR3 has 18 amino acids. V lost 0 bases to trimming and J lost 3 bases; unmatched junction nucleotides: 5. Germline V gives CDR1 MNHEY, CDR2 SVGEGT. In DNA form, the CDR3 reads TGTGCCAGCAGTTACTCCCCGACTAGCGGGGGGATCTACAATGAGCAGTTCTTC. Encoded protein: CASSYSPTSGGIYNEQFF.

In this sample, this clonotype turned up a few times. The gene calls are TRBV5-1 and TRBJ2-1, with a weak D call TRBD1 (6 bases). V was trimmed by 7 bases and J by 1 base, leaving 12 bases between them. The CDR3 totals 14 residues. In germline, CDR1 is SGHRS, CDR2 YFSETQ. The DNA for the CDR3 is TGCGCCAGCGCCCCTGGACAGTCCTACAATGAGCAGTTCTTC. Protein: CASAPGQSYNEQFF.

This clonotype has a single count. The chain has TRBV6-2 or TRBV6-3 and TRBJ2-3, with 8 bases that match TRBD2. This CDR3 is 14 amino acids long. V trimming: 6 bases; J trimming: 5 bases; junction bases outside the gene matches: 7. The germline V gene has CDR1 MNHEY and CDR2 SVGEGT. The chain's CDR3 is CASRLAGLEDTQYF. The CDR3 nucleotides read TGTGCCAGCAGATTAGCGGGATTGGAAGATACGCAGTATTTT.

The chain joins TRBV29-1 to TRBJ2-5; D might be TRBD2 (5 bases). The J call may not be correct, given that the DNA end is closer to TRBJ2-7. The germline CDR1 and CDR2 sequences are SQVTM and ANQGSEA. CDR3 length: 13 residues. CDR3 sequence: CSVGLVGAREQYF. CDR3 nucleotide sequence: TGCAGCGTTGGTTTGGTGGGAGCTCGCGAGCAGTACTTC.

The sample holds one count of this clonotype. V is TRBV29-1 and J is TRBJ2-7; D might be TRBD1 (6 bases). The J call may be faulty, since TRBJ2-5 better matches the DNA end. This CDR3 comprises 15 residues. Germline lookup yields CDR1 SQVTM and CDR2 ANQGSEA. The CDR3 coding sequence is TGCAGCGTCGATCTACAGGGCTGGGACGGGGAGACCCAGTACTTC. Translation: CSVDLQGWDGETQYF.